Listed below are T cell receptor beta chains from one sample, sequenced in a study of blood T cell repertoires in COVID-19. Here immunoSEQ multiplex PCR was the method, and the copy in TCRdb shows in-frame clones only, minus some. The table includes approximately 290,000 clones, approximately 90% detected once. Sequenced sample: peripheral blood. The receptors stem from a man aged 30 to 39 with acute or convalescent COVID-19. The CDR3 runs from the conserved cysteine through the conserved F or W. Fields, in order: V gene, J gene, CDR3 length, D gene, CDR3 protein, CDR3 DNA. D genes are given only for firm matches.

>TRBV27|TRBJ2-7|14|TRBD1
CASSRTGVVGEQYF
TGTGCCAGCAGTCGGACAGGAGTGGTAGGCGAGCAGTACTTC
>TRBV4-1|TRBJ1-5|22|TRBD1
CASSQAPGQGSSKRGGNQPQHF
TGCGCCAGCAGCCAAGCTCCCGGACAGGGTAGCTCGAAACGAGGGGGCAATCAGCCCCAGCATTTT
>TRBV19|TRBJ2-2|16|NA
CASSISAGFVTGELFF
TGTGCCAGTAGTATTAGTGCAGGATTTGTCACCGGGGAGCTGTTTTTT
>TRBV27|TRBJ2-3|16|TRBD2
CASRVAGGLPTDTQYF
TGTGCCAGCAGAGTAGCGGGGGGGCTACCCACAGATACGCAGTATTTT
>TRBV19|TRBJ1-6|14|NA
CASTPNVNNSPLHF
TGTGCCAGTACCCCTAATGTTAATAATTCACCCCTCCACTTT
>TRBV27|TRBJ1-4|15|TRBD1
CASSLKQGVGRELFF
TGTGCCAGCAGTTTAAAACAGGGGGTGGGAAGGGAACTGTTTTTT
>TRBV28|TRBJ1-1|15|TRBD1
CASRYPGTANTEAFF
TGTGCCAGCAGGTATCCCGGGACAGCGAACACTGAAGCTTTCTTT
>TRBV28|TRBJ1-5|14|TRBD1
CASSGDRGYQPQHF
TGTGCCAGCAGCGGGGACAGGGGCTATCAGCCCCAGCATTTT
>TRBV18|TRBJ1-5|17|TRBD1
CASSPGGQAYSNQPQHF
TGTGCCAGCTCACCCGGCGGACAGGCGTATAGCAATCAGCCCCAGCATTTT
>TRBV6-6|TRBJ1-2|11|NA
CASSLTAGYTF
TGTGCCAGCAGTTTAACAGCCGGCTACACCTTC
>TRBV11-2|TRBJ2-1|16|NA
CASSLPRARTYNEQFF
TGTGCCAGCAGCCTTCCGCGGGCGAGGACTTACAATGAGCAGTTCTTC
>TRBV3-1/TRBV3-2|TRBJ1-1|11|NA
CASSQRTEAFF
TGTGCCAGCAGCCAACGGACTGAAGCTTTCTTT
>TRBV6-5|TRBJ1-3|15|NA
CASSYSGSLGNTIYF
TGTGCCAGCAGTTACTCGGGTAGCTTAGGAAACACCATATATTTT
>TRBV6-5|TRBJ2-3|15|TRBD2
CASRTAGVVSDTQYF
TGTGCCAGCAGAACAGCGGGGGTTGTTTCCGATACGCAGTATTTT
>TRBV9|TRBJ1-5|16|TRBD1
CASSAGTGAGYQPQHF
TGTGCCAGCAGCGCCGGAACAGGGGCGGGCTATCAGCCCCAGCATTTT
>TRBV13|TRBJ1-1|15|TRBD1
CASSFQGVENTEAFF
TGTGCCAGCAGCTTCCAGGGGGTGGAGAACACTGAAGCTTTCTTT
>TRBV13|TRBJ1-3|17|TRBD1
CASSLDPDRDSGNTIYF
TGTGCCAGCAGCTTAGACCCGGACAGGGACTCTGGAAACACCATATATTTT
>TRBV13|TRBJ1-2|14|NA
CASSSTGLAYGYTF
TGTGCCAGCAGCTCGACAGGTCTTGCCTATGGCTACACCTTC
>TRBV5-5|TRBJ1-1|13|NA
CASSPTANTEAFF
TGTGCCAGCAGCCCTACAGCGAACACTGAAGCTTTCTTT
>TRBV28|TRBJ1-2|14|TRBD1
CASKDGQGALGYTF
TGTGCCAGCAAAGACGGACAGGGGGCGCTTGGCTACACCTTC
>TRBV15|TRBJ1-5|20|TRBD1
CATSRQRGDRGSGGNQPQHF
TGTGCCACCAGCAGACAAAGAGGGGACAGGGGGTCCGGGGGCAATCAGCCCCAGCATTTT
>TRBV28|TRBJ1-2|14|TRBD1
CASSLGDRVYGYTF
TGTGCCAGCAGTTTAGGGGACAGGGTCTATGGCTACACCTTC
>TRBV6-5|TRBJ2-5|12|TRBD2
CASRRLAETQYF
TGTGCCAGCAGGAGACTAGCGGAGACCCAGTACTTC
>TRBV7-9|TRBJ1-6|15|NA
CASSRTEPGVSPLHF
TGTGCCAGCAGCCGGACGGAGCCGGGGGTTTCACCCCTCCACTTT